A selection of T cell receptor beta chains follows, all from one sample in a study of blood T cells in healthy people across ages. TCRdb re-called the 5' RACE reads with MiXCR, one entry per CDR3 protein. The profile covers fewer than 1.5 million distinct CDR3 sequences, with roughly 40% appearing a single time and 7% to 9% taken by the ten largest. Sequenced input: blood. These receptors were collected from a woman aged 18-30 years in good health. Each CDR3 is given with its conserved first and last residue. The order of the fields is D gene, J gene, clone size, V gene, CDR3 DNA, CDR3 protein. A D gene is named only where the DNA matches it firmly. Clone size is shown for a subset of rows, as once, few, many or a class of expanded clone.

NA	TRBJ1-6	few	TRBV4-1	TGCGCCAGCAGCCAAGATAGCCCCACGTCACCCCTCCACTTT	CASSQDSPTSPLHF
NA	TRBJ2-1	NA	TRBV28	TGTGCCAGCAGTTACCCCGACAGTCAAGAGACCCAGTTCTTC	CASSYPDSQETQFF
NA	TRBJ1-5	NA	TRBV6-2/TRBV6-3	TGTGCCAGCAGGCAAACCTTGATTGGGGGCGGCAATCAGCCCCAGCATTTT	CASRQTLIGGGNQPQHF
TRBD1	TRBJ1-1	few	TRBV7-2	TGTGCCAGCAGCATACAGGGGTTGACTGAAGCTTTCTTT	CASSIQGLTEAFF
NA	TRBJ2-3	few	TRBV28	TGTGCCAGCAGTTTTGGGGACGTTAGCACAGATACGCAGTATTTT	CASSFGDVSTDTQYF
TRBD1	TRBJ1-6	NA	TRBV27	TGTGCCAGCAGTTTGGAGGGGACAGGGAAGTCACCCCTCCACTTT	CASSLEGTGKSPLHF
NA	TRBJ1-2	few	TRBV7-3	TGTGCCAGCAGCTTCGGTGCAGGGGAGGGCTACACCTTC	CASSFGAGEGYTF
NA	TRBJ1-2	NA	TRBV19	TGTGCCAGTAGTATGAGGGGCTATGGCTACACCTTC	CASSMRGYGYTF
NA	TRBJ2-7	NA	TRBV20-1	TGCAGCTCCCGGTTGGGCTACGAGCAGTACTTC	CSSRLGYEQYF
TRBD2	TRBJ2-5	NA	TRBV6-2/TRBV6-3	TGTGCCAGCAGTTACCGCCTGGGAGGGCCCTACAATGAGCAGTACTTC	CASSYRLGGPYNEQYF
NA	TRBJ1-6	few	TRBV4-2	TGTGCCAGCAGCCAAGATCCGGGACACTCTAATTCACCCCTCCACTTT	CASSQDPGHSNSPLHF
NA	TRBJ2-1	NA	TRBV29-1	TGCAGCGTTGTGGGGGTGGGGGAAATCCCTGGGGACAATGAGCAGTTCTTC	CSVVGVGEIPGDNEQFF
TRBD1	TRBJ1-2	NA	TRBV5-6	TGTGCCAGCAGCTCACTTACCACGACAGGGGAGACTTATGGCTACACCTTC	CASSSLTTTGETYGYTF
NA	TRBJ1-2	few	TRBV10-3	TGTGCCATCAGTGAGGAAGGCAGGGGCTATGGCTACACCTTC	CAISEEGRGYGYTF
NA	TRBJ2-7	NA	TRBV6-6	TGTGCCAGCAGTTTCCAGTTGGGGGACGAGCAGTACTTC	CASSFQLGDEQYF
NA	TRBJ1-2	NA	TRBV20-1	TGCAGTGCTCATCACCCAGGGGCAGGGGGCTACACCTTC	CSAHHPGAGGYTF
TRBD2	TRBJ2-3	NA	TRBV2	TGTGCCAGCAACCTTGGGACTAGCGGCACAGATACGCAGTATTTT	CASNLGTSGTDTQYF
TRBD2	TRBJ2-7	NA	TRBV4-1	TGCGCCAGCAGCCAAGATTGGGCGGGGGTCGCACGGGAGCAGTACTTC	CASSQDWAGVAREQYF
TRBD1	TRBJ1-2	once	TRBV28	TGTGCCAGCATAGCGGGACAGGTATTCGGCTACACCTTC	CASIAGQVFGYTF
NA	TRBJ2-5	NA	TRBV4-2	TGTGCCACGGAGGGGATTTGCTTACATAAGCAAGAGACCCAGTACTTC	CATEGICLHKQETQYF
NA	TRBJ1-6	few	TRBV21-1	TGTGCCAGCAGCAACGGTGTCAGGACAGGTCGTTCGAATTCACCCCTCCACTTT	CASSNGVRTGRSNSPLHF
NA	TRBJ2-7	NA	TRBV28	TGTGCCAGCAGAACCCGGCAGGGTAACGAGCAGTACTTC	CASRTRQGNEQYF
TRBD2	TRBJ2-7	NA	TRBV18	TGTGCCAGCTCACCACGTTCGGGGGCGGGAGGAAACTACAATGAGCAGTACTTC	CASSPRSGAGGNYNEQYF
NA	TRBJ2-3	NA	TRBV28	TGTGCCAGCAGTTTCTTAAGGGTTGGAGATACGCAGTATTTT	CASSFLRVGDTQYF
NA	TRBJ2-1	once	TRBV4-2	TGTGCCAGCAGCCAAGCGAAAAACCTGGGTAAGCAGTTCTTC	CASSQAKNLGKQFF
TRBD1	TRBJ1-4	NA	TRBV12-3/TRBV12-4	TGTGCCAGCAGTTCCACCCGACAGGGTTTCGAAAAACTGTTTTTT	CASSSTRQGFEKLFF
NA	TRBJ1-1	NA	TRBV20-1	TGCAGCGCCAACCCGGGACACTTGAACACTGAAGCTTTCTTT	CSANPGHLNTEAFF
NA	TRBJ1-6	NA	TRBV7-2	TGTGCCAGCAGCTTATGGCAAGGTCCACCCCTCCACTTT	CASSLWQGPPLHF
TRBD1	TRBJ1-1	few	TRBV4-2	TGTGCCAGCAGCCAAGGGGGGCAGGGGGGGCAAACTGAAGCTTTCTTT	CASSQGGQGGQTEAFF
NA	TRBJ1-2	NA	TRBV15	TGTGCCACCAGCAGGGACCCCATGGGGACTAACTATGGCTACACCTTC	CATSRDPMGTNYGYTF
TRBD1	TRBJ2-7	NA	TRBV15	TGTGCCACCAGCGCAACCGGGACAGGAACATACTACGAGCAGTACTTC	CATSATGTGTYYEQYF
TRBD1	TRBJ1-5	NA	TRBV7-9	TGTGCCAGCAGCCCGGGACAGGGTCCCTCTAGCAATCAGCCCCAGCATTTT	CASSPGQGPSSNQPQHF
NA	TRBJ1-1	NA	TRBV11-2	TGTGCCAGCAGCCCAAGCGGAATGGGGGCCCCGGGAACTGAAGCTTTCTTT	CASSPSGMGAPGTEAFF
NA	TRBJ1-2	NA	TRBV28	TGTGCCAGCAGTGTAAGGGGACCCCCCTATGGCTACACCTTC	CASSVRGPPYGYTF
TRBD2	TRBJ2-3	few	TRBV3-1	TGTGCCAGCAGCCAAGTTTGGGGACTAGCGGCGCAGTATTTT	CASSQVWGLAAQYF
NA	TRBJ2-1	many	TRBV20-1	TGCAGTGCCAAAATCAGCGGCAAGAATGAGCAGTTCTTC	CSAKISGKNEQFF
NA	TRBJ1-4	few	TRBV4-1	TGCGCCAGCAGCCAAGATGGCAGGGCGAATGAAAAACTGTTTTTT	CASSQDGRANEKLFF
NA	TRBJ2-5	once	TRBV5-6	TGTGCCTGCAGCTTTCAAGAGACCCAGTACTTC	CACSFQETQYF
NA	TRBJ2-7	few	TRBV20-1	TGCAGTGCGCTCGGACGGACCGCCTACGAGCAGTACTTC	CSALGRTAYEQYF
TRBD1	TRBJ1-6	NA	TRBV18	TGTGCCAGCTCACTGACAGGGGGGAGCTCCTATAATTCACCCCTCCACTTT	CASSLTGGSSYNSPLHF
NA	TRBJ2-1	NA	TRBV6-5	TGTGCCAGCTCTCCCCAGGTCCAAAGGCACAATGAGCAGTTCTTC	CASSPQVQRHNEQFF
NA	TRBJ2-5	NA	TRBV5-4	TGTGCCAGCAGCGCTCCAAGTAGGACAGAGGAGACCCAGTACTTC	CASSAPSRTEETQYF
NA	TRBJ2-7	once	TRBV5-5	TGTGCCAGCACCTTGTCACAGGGAGAATGGTCCGAGCAGTACTTC	CASTLSQGEWSEQYF
TRBD2	TRBJ2-6	few	TRBV10-3	TGTGCCATCAGTGTATGGGGGACTAGCGGGACTGCCTCTGGGGCCAACGTCCTGACTTTC	CAISVWGTSGTASGANVLTF
TRBD2	TRBJ2-3	NA	TRBV4-2	TGTGCCAGCAGCCCGGGACTAGCGGGAAGGATAGATACGCAGTATTTT	CASSPGLAGRIDTQYF
NA	TRBJ2-2	once	TRBV6-5	TGTGCCAGCAGGCAATATTCAGCCGGGGAGCTGTTTTTT	CASRQYSAGELFF